This T cell receptor (beta chain) is from a study of radiotherapy plus CTLA-4 blockade in lung cancer. Study findings and constraints: TCR clones from tumors expanded in blood after radiotherapy plus ipilimumab.

For this clone: Its antigen is undetermined.

The CDR3 extends over 12 amino acids. V dropped 4 bases and J dropped 7 bases, with 7 bases sitting between them. Germline CDR1 reads SEHNR; CDR2 reads FQNEAQ (reference sequence). Sequencing used immunoSEQ multiplex PCR; TCRdb keeps in-frame clones, though not all of them. The profile shows more than 75,000 clones, around 72% of them singletons. This sequence originates from a human donor with non-small cell lung cancer that progressed on radiotherapy plus ipilimumab. The sequencing here drew on peripheral blood, taken from a patient treated with radiotherapy plus ipilimumab. The chain employs TRBV7-9 and TRBJ1-4; perhaps TRBD1 as D (5 bases). This CDR3 reads CASSWGGEKLFF. CDR3 nucleotides: TGTGCCAGCAGCTGGGGGGGTGAAAAACTGTTTTTT.